These 32 T cell receptor beta chains came from one sample sequenced in a study of T cells in Graves' hyperthyroidism and ophthalmopathy. Researchers amplified the TCR beta CDR3 regions from RNA transcripts. The primer set for the first-round RT-PCR of the TCR CDR3 was HTBI. TCRdb itself ran the multiplex PCR reads through MiXCR, one entry per CDR3 protein. The sample consists of approximately 360,000 distinct CDR3 sequences, roughly 14% of them appearing once. What was sequenced was blood. These receptors all stem from a woman aged 18-29 years with Graves' hyperthyroidism that later progressed to Graves' ophthalmopathy.

This clonotype was counted a few times. This sequence joins TRBV9 and TRBJ2-1; D remains unclear. The CDR3 has 13 residues. The germline V and J ends were trimmed by 0 bases and 4 bases, with 5 bases remaining between them. Germline V CDR1 and CDR2: SGDLS, YYNGEE. CDR3 sequence: CASSVARYNEQFF. The CDR3 DNA is TGTGCCAGCAGCGTAGCCCGGTACAATGAGCAGTTCTTC.

V gene TRBV30 combines with J gene TRBJ1-6, with D tentatively TRBD1 (5 bases). Germline V lookup: CDR1 GTSNPN, CDR2 SVGIG (reference sequence). Trimming left V 3 bases short and J 2 bases short, with 11 bases between. The CDR3 contains 15 residues. Here the CDR3 reads CAWSDRGTYNSPLHF. CDR3 in DNA: TGTGCCTGGAGCGACCGGGGGACCTATAATTCACCCCTCCACTTT.

With respect to this clonotype: A much larger clone sits a single nucleotide away, making a read error possible. This chain joins TRBV20-1 and TRBJ2-7; D might be TRBD1 (6 bases). The CDR3 has 12 residues. Germline CDR1 DFQATT, CDR2 SNEGSKA (reference sequence). This CDR3 reads CSATGQYYELYF. In DNA form, the CDR3 reads TGCAGTGCAACAGGACAGTACTACGAGCTGTACTTC.

This clonotype was observed a single time. A much larger clone is a single base away; this may be a read error. The chain links TRBV4-2 to TRBJ2-6; D gene uncertain. Trimming took off 0 bases at V and 3 bases at J, with 9 bases between the two ends. The CDR3 is 16 residues long. From germline, CDR1 is LGHNA and CDR2 YNFKEQ. The CDR3 loop reads CASSQDAAYGANVLTF. The DNA of the CDR3 is TGTGCCAGCAGCCAAGACGCGGCCTATGGGGCCAACGTCCTGACTTTC.

This chain links TRBV6-1 with TRBJ2-1; D is possibly TRBD2 (7 bases). The germline V gene encodes CDR1 MNHNS and CDR2 SASEGT. V was clipped by 5 bases and J by 6 bases, with 14 bases between them. CDR3 length: 14 residues. The CDR3 sequence: CASSRGGGLNEQFF. For the CDR3, the DNA is TGTGCCAGCAGTCGAGGGGGGGGCCTCAATGAGCAGTTCTTC.

This clonotype was detected many times. The rearrangement joins TRBV28 to TRBJ1-1, with D perhaps TRBD1 (5 bases). Germline V gene sequence: CDR1 MDHEN, CDR2 SYDVKM. This CDR3 is 14 amino acids long. V lost 6 bases and J 1 base, leaving 12 bases between the germline ends. The CDR3 DNA reads TGTGCCAGCAGCCTGGGACCTAGGAACACTGAAGCTTTCTTT. Its translation is CASSLGPRNTEAFF.

In regard to this clonotype: Possible read error: a much larger clone is one base away. V and J are TRBV20-1 and TRBJ2-7; 7 bases are a match to TRBD1. This CDR3 region has 12 residues. The germline V gene has CDR1 DFQATT and CDR2 SNEGSKA (reference sequence). Trimming took 6 bases from V and 3 from J; bases not matched to a gene: 5. The CDR3 is CSAADRDYEQYF. CDR3 DNA: TGCAGTGCCGCCGACAGGGACTACGAGCAGTACTTC.

The chain uses TRBV5-1 and TRBJ2-7; maybe TRBD1 (6 bases). V was pared by 4 bases and J by 5 bases, with 25 bases between. Germline V gives CDR1 SGHRS, CDR2 YFSETQ. The CDR3 consists of 17 residues. The CDR3, as DNA: TGCGCCAGCAGCCGGTTTGGGGTTTTACAGGGCGAAGACGAGCAGTACTTC. Translating gives CASSRFGVLQGEDEQYF.

This clonotype was detected ten times or more. V is TRBV11-2 and J is TRBJ2-4; possible D gene TRBD1, 5 bases. V was cut by 0 bases and J by 6 bases, with 15 bases left in between. The CDR3 totals 16 residues. Germline CDR1 is SGHAT and CDR2 is FQNNGV. The CDR3 loop is CASSLDGGRAGNIQYF. CDR3 nucleotide sequence: TGTGCCAGCAGCTTAGATGGCGGCAGGGCAGGAAACATTCAGTACTTC.

The chain recombines TRBV7-9 with TRBJ2-3, with 11 bases identical to TRBD2. CDR3 length: 17 residues. Trimming at V came to 5 bases and at J to 3 bases, leaving 10 bases not matched to a gene. The germline V gene has CDR1 SEHNR and CDR2 FQNEAQ (reference sequence). The CDR3 DNA is TGTGCCAGCAGCCCGGGATGGGGACTAGCGGTTACAGATACGCAGTATTTT. It codes for CASSPGWGLAVTDTQYF. Complete variable domain (other parts from reference TRBV7-9 and TRBJ2-3): DTGVSQNPRHKITKRGQNVTFRCDPISEHNRLYWYRQTLGQGPEFLTYFQNEAQLEKSRLLSDRFSAERPKGSFSTLEIQRTEQGDSAMYLCASSPGWGLAVTDTQYFGPGTRLTVL.

This clonotype has ten or more counts. The chain combines TRBV7-2 with TRBJ2-1; 11 bases map to TRBD2. Germline values: CDR1 SGHTA, CDR2 FQGNSA. V lost 5 bases to trimming and J lost 8 bases; unmatched junction nucleotides: 11. The CDR3 runs 16 residues. CDR3 DNA sequence: TGTGCCAGCAGCCGAACTAGCGGGAGATGGGGCGATGAGCAGTTCTTC. The encoded protein is CASSRTSGRWGDEQFF.

The V call is TRBV29-1, the J call TRBJ2-4; D is unclear. With 1 base removed from V and 0 bases from J, the gap between germline ends came to 10 bases. CDR1 and CDR2 from the germline V gene are SQVTM and ANQGSEA. CDR3 length: 15 residues. The CDR3 region is CSVEVKLLAKNIQYF. The CDR3 bases are TGCAGCGTTGAAGTAAAGCTTTTAGCCAAAAACATTCAGTACTTC.

This clonotype was observed a few times. Written as DNA, the CDR3 is TGTGCCAGCAGTTTATTTCTTCAGCCCCAGCATTTT. Protein sequence: CASSLFLQPQHF. The chain combines TRBV28 with TRBJ1-5; no reliable D call. Germline CDR1 is MDHEN and CDR2 is SYDVKM. The CDR3 covers 12 residues. V lost 1 base, J lost 6 bases, and 4 bases lay in between.

V gene TRBV10-2 combines with J gene TRBJ2-7; D uncertain. The germline V gene encodes CDR1 WSHSY and CDR2 SAAADI. There are 13 residues in the CDR3. V was trimmed by 6 bases and J by 3 bases, leaving 12 bases between them. This CDR3 is CASRGFDRYEQYF. In DNA, the CDR3 is TGCGCCAGCAGAGGGTTTGACCGCTACGAGCAGTACTTC.

This clonotype was observed a few times. V and J are TRBV4-1 and TRBJ1-2, with 10 bases matching TRBD1. Germline V gene data show CDR1 as MGHRA and CDR2 as YSYEKL. The length of the CDR3 is 14 residues. J lost 5 bases, V lost 4 bases, and 4 bases had no gene match. DNA of the CDR3: TGCGCCAGCAGCCCAGACAGGGGGCATTATGGCTACACCTTC. The encoded protein is CASSPDRGHYGYTF.

This clonotype came up many times. The CDR3 loop reads CASSQTSGADTQYF. As DNA, the CDR3 is TGCGCCAGCAGCCAGACTAGTGGGGCAGATACGCAGTATTTT. V is TRBV5-1 and J is TRBJ2-3, with D possibly being TRBD2 (6 bases). This CDR3 has 14 amino acids. Germline CDR1 and CDR2: SGHRS and YFSETQ. Trimming shortened V by 4 bases and J by 4 bases, and 13 bases separated the two germline ends.

This clonotype has at least ten counts. The chain recombines TRBV5-1 with TRBJ1-4; TRBD1 might be the D (6 bases). Deletions cut 3 bases from V and 3 bases from J, with 15 bases between. The CDR3 sequence is 16 residues long. CDR1 and CDR2 from the germline V gene are SGHRS and YFSETQ. In DNA, the CDR3 is TGCGCCAGCAGCTGGACAGCATCTCTCGCTAATGAAAAACTGTTTTTT. This sequence encodes CASSWTASLANEKLFF.

This clonotype was seen ten or more times. The rearrangement links TRBV5-1 to TRBJ2-5; the match to TRBD2 covers 15 bases. The CDR3 is made up of 19 amino acids. Germline values: CDR1 SGHRS, CDR2 YFSETQ. V lost 3 bases, J lost 6 bases, and 15 bases stayed unmatched. This CDR3 is CASSWTGWTSGRASKTQYF. The CDR3 coding sequence is TGCGCCAGCAGCTGGACGGGCTGGACTAGCGGGAGGGCCTCGAAGACCCAGTACTTC. The complete variable domain, with remaining parts taken from reference TRBV5-1 and TRBJ2-5, reads KAGVTQTPRYLIKTRGQQVTLSCSPISGHRSVSWYQQTPGQGLQFLFEYFSETQRNKGNFPGRFSGRQFSNSRSEMNVSTLELGDSALYLCASSWTGWTSGRASKTQYFGPGTRLLVL.

This clonotype has a count of ten or more. The gene calls are TRBV7-9 and TRBJ2-5; D remains ambiguous. Germline V gene lookup returns CDR1 SEHNR and CDR2 FQNEAQ (reference sequence). Trimming stripped 8 bases from V and 2 bases from J, with 12 bases between. CDR3 length: 13 residues. The CDR3 coding sequence is TGTGCCAGCGCCCGCACAGCACAAGAGACCCAGTACTTC. Translation gives CASARTAQETQYF.

The gene calls are TRBV19 and TRBJ1-5, with unresolved D. With 3 bases removed from V and 1 base from J, the gap between germline ends came to 10 bases. The germline V gene has CDR1 LNHDA and CDR2 SQIVND (reference sequence). The CDR3 covers 15 residues. The CDR3 DNA reads as TGTGCCAGTAGTATGCGGACGGTCAGCAATCAGCCCCAGCATTTT. Translating it yields CASSMRTVSNQPQHF. The whole variable domain, remainder taken from reference TRBV19 and TRBJ1-5, is DGGITQSPKYLFRKEGQNVTLSCEQNLNHDAMYWYRQDPGQGLRLIYYSQIVNDFQKGDIAEGYSVSREKKESFPLTVTSAQKNPTAFYLCASSMRTVSNQPQHFGDGTRLSIL.

At least ten counts were recorded for this clonotype. The rearrangement joins TRBV20-1 to TRBJ2-1; possibly TRBD2 for D (6 bases). CDR1 is DFQATT and CDR2 is SNEGSKA in the germline V gene (reference sequence). The V gene lost 0 bases and the J gene lost 9 bases, with 9 bases spanning the gap. The CDR3 is made up of 12 amino acids. CDR3: CSARDGGIEQFF. The CDR3 nucleotides are TGCAGTGCTAGAGATGGGGGGATTGAGCAGTTCTTC.

This clonotype was counted ten times or more. The chain couples TRBV12-3 or TRBV12-4 to TRBJ2-1; 9 bases agree with TRBD1. With 6 bases clipped from V and 5 bases from J, the junction kept 8 bases outside the gene matches. CDR3 length: 15 amino acids. CDR3 amino acids: CASSNRDRDHNEQFF. As DNA, the CDR3 is TGTGCCAGCAGCAACCGGGACAGGGACCACAATGAGCAGTTCTTC.

The chain joins TRBV20-1 to TRBJ2-1; 11 nucleotides line up with TRBD2. V gave up 0 bases and J gave up 8 bases; unmatched junction bases: 3. CDR3 size: 14 residues. The germline V gene has CDR1 DFQATT and CDR2 SNEGSKA (reference sequence). This CDR3 is CSARDTSGRHEQFF. The DNA for the CDR3 is TGCAGTGCTAGAGACACTAGCGGGAGACATGAGCAGTTCTTC.

This clonotype showed up many times. The chain joins TRBV7-8 to TRBJ2-7; no definite D call. This CDR3 is 16 amino acids long. Looked up from germline, CDR1 is SGHVS and CDR2 is FQNEAQ. V was pared by 1 base and J by 7 bases, with 20 bases between. CDR3 bases: TGTGCCAGCAGCTTAGTTGTGGCTCCTCTGGCGAGTGAGCAGTACTTC. Translated, it gives CASSLVVAPLASEQYF.

V is TRBV5-5 and J is TRBJ1-1; D remains ambiguous. The CDR3 runs to 15 residues. V shed 4 bases and J shed 3 bases, with 16 bases lying between them. Per the germline V gene, CDR1 is SGHKS and CDR2 is YYEKEE (reference sequence). The CDR3 nucleotides are TGTGCCAGCAGCCCTAGCCCCCGTTCGGACACTGAAGCTTTCTTT. It translates to CASSPSPRSDTEAFF.

At least ten counts were recorded for this clonotype. V usage is TRBV2 and J usage is TRBJ1-1; D is possibly TRBD1 (5 bases). This CDR3 has 15 amino acids. Trimming stripped 2 bases from V and 0 bases from J, with 10 bases between. Germline values: CDR1 SNHLY, CDR2 FYNNEI. CDR3 sequence reads: CASSEWMGLNTEAFF. The CDR3 DNA is TGTGCCAGCAGTGAATGGATGGGGCTGAACACTGAAGCTTTCTTT. The full variable domain, in which reference TRBV2 and TRBJ1-1 provide the parts outside the CDR3, is EPEVTQTPSHQVTQMGQEVILRCVPISNHLYFYWYRQILGQKVEFLVSFYNNEISEKSEIFDDQFSVERPDGSNFTLKIRSTKLEDSAMYFCASSEWMGLNTEAFFGQGTRLTVV.

This clonotype was detected many times. The rearrangement uses TRBV11-1 and TRBJ2-5; no clear D. V gave up 5 bases and J gave up 7 bases, with 20 bases separating them. Germline CDR1 is SGHAT and CDR2 is FQDESV (reference sequence). This CDR3 is built from 15 residues. The CDR3 here is CASSPSRSASGTQYF. The CDR3 DNA reads as TGTGCCAGCAGCCCCTCTAGATCAGCTTCGGGGACCCAGTACTTC.

There are many counts of this clonotype. The chain joins TRBV7-8 to TRBJ2-5, with 7 bases that match TRBD2. Germline loops: CDR1 SGHVS, CDR2 FQNEAQ. This CDR3 spans 14 amino acids. V was clipped by 8 bases and J by 4 bases; unmatched bases: 10. The CDR3 nucleotides read TGTGCCAGCCGGCGGGGAGGGAGGGTAGAGACCCAGTACTTC. Protein: CASRRGGRVETQYF.

The sample holds many counts of this clonotype. The CDR3 nucleotides are TGTGCCAGCAGTTTCGCAGGGAGAGACGAGCAGTTCTTC. The encoded protein is CASSFAGRDEQFF. The chain has TRBV6-5 and TRBJ2-1; either TRBD1 or TRBD2 may fit D (5 bases each). Germline V gene data show CDR1 as MNHEY and CDR2 as SVGAGI. V was shortened by 4 bases and J by 10 bases, with 14 bases between the two germline ends. The CDR3 is 13 amino acids.

Comments on this clonotype: At one of its ends the junction is not consistent with the germline gene, which may arise from a read error. V is TRBV7-9 and J is TRBJ2-7; D is possibly TRBD1 (5 bases). This CDR3 has 12 amino acids. CDR1 is SEHNR and CDR2 is FQNEAQ in the germline V gene (reference sequence). The CDR3 protein is CASSRTGSEQHF. The CDR3, as DNA: TGTGCCAGCAGCCGTACAGGCTCCGAGCAGCACTTC.

There are a few counts of this clonotype. V gene TRBV5-1 combines with J gene TRBJ2-7; D remains ambiguous. The germline V and J ends were trimmed by 1 base and 6 bases, with 20 bases remaining between them. Looked up from germline, CDR1 is SGHRS and CDR2 is YFSETQ. The CDR3 length is 16 residues. The CDR3 coding sequence is TGCGCCAGCAGCTTGTCAACGAACAAAGGAGTTGGCGAGCAGTACTTC. Amino acid sequence: CASSLSTNKGVGEQYF.

This clonotype occurred many times. This chain links TRBV11-2 with TRBJ1-1; 8 bases are shared with TRBD1. CDR3 size: 16 residues. Germline V lookup: CDR1 SGHAT, CDR2 FQNNGV. After removal of 2 bases from V and 0 bases from J, the junction contained 5 bases not matched to a gene. DNA for the CDR3: TGTGCCAGCAGCTTACCGAGGACAGGGATGAACACTGAAGCTTTCTTT. Protein sequence: CASSLPRTGMNTEAFF.